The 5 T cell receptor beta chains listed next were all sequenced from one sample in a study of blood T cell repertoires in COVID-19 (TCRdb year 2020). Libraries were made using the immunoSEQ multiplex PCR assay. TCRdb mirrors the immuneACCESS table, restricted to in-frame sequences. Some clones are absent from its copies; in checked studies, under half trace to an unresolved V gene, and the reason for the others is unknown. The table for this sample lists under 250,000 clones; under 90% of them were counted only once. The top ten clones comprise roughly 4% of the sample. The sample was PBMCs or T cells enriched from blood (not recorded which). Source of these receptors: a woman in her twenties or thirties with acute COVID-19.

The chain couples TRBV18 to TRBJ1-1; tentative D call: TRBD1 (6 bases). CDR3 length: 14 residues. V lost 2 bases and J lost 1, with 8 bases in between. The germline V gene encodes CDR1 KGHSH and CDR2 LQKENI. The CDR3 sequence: CASSPGQPNTEAFF. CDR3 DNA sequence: TGTGCCAGCTCACCAGGACAGCCGAACACTGAAGCTTTCTTT.

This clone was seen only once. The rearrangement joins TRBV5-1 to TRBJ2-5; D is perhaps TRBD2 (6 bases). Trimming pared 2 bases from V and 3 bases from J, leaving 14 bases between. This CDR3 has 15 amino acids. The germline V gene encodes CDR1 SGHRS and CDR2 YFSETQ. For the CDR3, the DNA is TGCGCCAGCAGCTTTAGGGGCTGGGGGGAAGAGACCCAGTACTTC. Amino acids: CASSFRGWGEETQYF. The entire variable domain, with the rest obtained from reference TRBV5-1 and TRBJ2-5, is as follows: KAGVTQTPRYLIKTRGQQVTLSCSPISGHRSVSWYQQTPGQGLQFLFEYFSETQRNKGNFPGRFSGRQFSNSRSEMNVSTLELGDSALYLCASSFRGWGEETQYFGPGTRLLVL.

The CDR3 DNA follows: TGTGCCAGCAGTTTATCCGTGACTAGCAATGAGCAGTTCTTC. It translates to CASSLSVTSNEQFF. This sequence joins TRBV27 and TRBJ2-1, with D perhaps TRBD2 (6 bases). The CDR3 has 14 residues. The V end lost 0 bases, the J end lost 6 bases, and 9 bases lay between the germline ends. From germline, CDR1 is MNHEY and CDR2 SMNVEV (reference sequence).

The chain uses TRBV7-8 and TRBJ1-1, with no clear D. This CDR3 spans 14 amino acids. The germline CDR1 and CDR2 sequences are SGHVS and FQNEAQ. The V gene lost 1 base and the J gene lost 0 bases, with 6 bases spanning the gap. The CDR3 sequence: CASSLGHLNTEAFF. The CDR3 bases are TGTGCCAGCAGCTTAGGACACTTGAACACTGAAGCTTTCTTT.

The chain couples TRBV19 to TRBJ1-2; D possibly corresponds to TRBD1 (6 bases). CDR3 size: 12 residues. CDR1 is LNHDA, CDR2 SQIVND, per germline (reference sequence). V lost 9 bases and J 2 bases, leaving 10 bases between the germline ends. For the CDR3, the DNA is TGTGCCAGCGGTGGGGGCAACTATGGCTACACCTTC. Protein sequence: CASGGGNYGYTF.